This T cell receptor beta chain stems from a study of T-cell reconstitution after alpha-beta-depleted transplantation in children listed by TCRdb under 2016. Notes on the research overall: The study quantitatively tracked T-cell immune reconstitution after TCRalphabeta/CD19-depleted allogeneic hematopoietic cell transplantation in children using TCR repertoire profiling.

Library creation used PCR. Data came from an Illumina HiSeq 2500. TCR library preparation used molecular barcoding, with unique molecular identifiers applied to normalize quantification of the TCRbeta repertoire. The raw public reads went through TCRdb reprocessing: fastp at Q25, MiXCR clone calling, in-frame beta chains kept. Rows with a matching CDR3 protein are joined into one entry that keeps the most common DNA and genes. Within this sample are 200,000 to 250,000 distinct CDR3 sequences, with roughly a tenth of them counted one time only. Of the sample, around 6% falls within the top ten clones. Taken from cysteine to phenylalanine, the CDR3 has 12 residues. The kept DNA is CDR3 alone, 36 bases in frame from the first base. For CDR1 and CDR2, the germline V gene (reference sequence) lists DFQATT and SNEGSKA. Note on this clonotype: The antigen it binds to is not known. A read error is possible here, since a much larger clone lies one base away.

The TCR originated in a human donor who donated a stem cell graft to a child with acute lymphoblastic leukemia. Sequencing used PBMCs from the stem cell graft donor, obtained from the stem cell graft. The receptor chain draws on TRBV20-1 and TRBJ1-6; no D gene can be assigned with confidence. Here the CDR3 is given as CGARPTNSPLHF. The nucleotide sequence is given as TGCGGTGCTAGACCCACTAATTCACCCCTCCACTTT.